This TCR beta chain was recovered during a study of cytomegalovirus exposure and HLA in healthy donors. Study results and limitations: Most sequenced TCRs were rare (though some public TCRs occurred in many donors).

About this clone itself: Its antigen is not identified.

These donors, healthy bone marrow donors, were studied. Germline-derived CDR1 and CDR2 are LNHDA and SQIVND (reference sequence). V lost 4 bases, J lost 7 bases, and 22 bases lay in between. CDR3 length: 16 residues. PCR employed 60 Vbeta and 13 Jbeta primers. Sequencing was performed with immunoSEQ multiplex PCR; in TCRdb, only in-frame clones are kept and a portion is missing. This table has over 100,000 clones, around four fifths appearing once. The V gene is TRBV19, the J gene TRBJ1-1; D unresolved. The receptor's source is a male donor in good health and CMV-seronegative. The sequenced sample was PBMCs. CDR3 sequence: CASSTNPGFVVYEAFF. In nucleotides, the CDR3 is TGTGCCAGTAGTACCAACCCTGGCTTTGTGGTGTATGAAGCTTTCTTT.